A selection of T cell receptor beta chains follows, all from one sample in a study of T-cell memory formation after mild COVID-19. TCRdb re-derived calls from the 5' RACE reads in MiXCR, one entry per CDR3 protein. The table records about 310,000 distinct CDR3 sequences, 19% of them present only once. The sample was PBMCs or a T cell subset sorted from them (not recorded which). The receptors originated from a man aged 18 to 30 who had mild COVID-19 (a few samples of this study predate the infection). Cell type and time point are not known. Both conserved end residues are part of each CDR3. A D gene is named only where the DNA matches it firmly.

>TRBV5-1|TRBJ1-2|-
CASSPREGLNYGYTF
>TRBV19|TRBJ2-5|TRBD1
CASSHRGGETQYF
>TRBV5-4|TRBJ1-2|TRBD1
CASSSRDRGGYYGYTF
>TRBV7-2|TRBJ1-5|TRBD1
CASSHGDRVQPQHF
>TRBV12-3/TRBV12-4|TRBJ1-1|-
CASSFVGTEAFF
>TRBV5-1|TRBJ1-2|TRBD1
CATRGTGVDGYTF
>TRBV7-9|TRBJ2-7|TRBD2
CASAPAGVGEQYF
>TRBV6-4|TRBJ2-1|TRBD2
CASSATSGGANEQFF
>TRBV20-1|TRBJ1-1|-
CSAYDRRLNTEAFF
>TRBV3-1|TRBJ2-1|-
CASSQFREGGQFF
>TRBV7-9|TRBJ1-4|-
CASHVGGTANEKLFF
>TRBV7-2|TRBJ1-6|TRBD1
CASTETGGPNSPLHF
>TRBV20-1|TRBJ2-1|TRBD2
CSVLAGVDEQFF
>TRBV5-4|TRBJ2-1|-
CASSETSSYNEQFF
>TRBV15|TRBJ2-2|TRBD2
CATPLAGPNTGELFF
>TRBV6-5|TRBJ1-2|-
CASKTGTNYGYTF
>TRBV11-2|TRBJ2-1|-
CASSLRLSYNEQFF
>TRBV20-1|TRBJ2-7|-
CSAALGYEQYF
>TRBV5-5|TRBJ1-4|-
CASSLTAGIYEKLFF
>TRBV3-1|TRBJ1-6|-
CASSQEGLAPLHF
>TRBV27|TRBJ2-5|-
CASSFRGDGETQYF
>TRBV29-1|TRBJ1-2|-
CSGSLAANYGYTF
>TRBV2|TRBJ2-5|TRBD2
CASSPGTSGGAQYF
>TRBV4-1|TRBJ2-7|-
CASSQDLGLEQYF
>TRBV18|TRBJ2-3|-
CASYDRRSTDTQYF
>TRBV19|TRBJ2-2|-
CASSTGLTNTGELFF
>TRBV5-6|TRBJ2-6|TRBD1
CASTKQGAGANVLTF
>TRBV5-1|TRBJ1-1|-
CASSTTGKGGTEAFF
>TRBV20-1|TRBJ2-1|-
CSAIPDGSRLHEQFF
>TRBV3-1|TRBJ1-6|-
CASSPYQGSYNSPLHF
>TRBV27|TRBJ2-5|-
CASRKTARGETQYF
>TRBV7-9|TRBJ1-5|-
CASSLWSANSNQPQHF
>TRBV6-1|TRBJ1-3|-
CASRPRPFSGNTIYF
>TRBV6-6|TRBJ1-1|-
CASSSQGSDTEAFF
>TRBV20-1|TRBJ1-1|-
CSVIPGTNTEAFF
>TRBV12-3/TRBV12-4|TRBJ2-1|TRBD1
CASRRTGGEQFF
>TRBV5-6|TRBJ2-7|-
CASSFRAGSYEQYF
>TRBV6-5|TRBJ1-6|TRBD1
CASSYTWDRTNSPLHF
>TRBV7-8|TRBJ2-1|-
CASSLEGGGHGGKFF
>TRBV19|TRBJ2-7|TRBD1
CASSAATGGAYEQYF
>TRBV7-9|TRBJ1-1|TRBD1
CASSSDRFMNTEAFF
>TRBV7-2|TRBJ2-6|-
CASSSNVRGYSGANVLTF
>TRBV7-6|TRBJ2-5|TRBD1
CASSGQGWETQYF
>TRBV3-1|TRBJ2-1|TRBD2
CASSQFPGGLAGVYNEQFF
>TRBV7-9|TRBJ1-2|TRBD1
CASSPGGDRATYGYTF